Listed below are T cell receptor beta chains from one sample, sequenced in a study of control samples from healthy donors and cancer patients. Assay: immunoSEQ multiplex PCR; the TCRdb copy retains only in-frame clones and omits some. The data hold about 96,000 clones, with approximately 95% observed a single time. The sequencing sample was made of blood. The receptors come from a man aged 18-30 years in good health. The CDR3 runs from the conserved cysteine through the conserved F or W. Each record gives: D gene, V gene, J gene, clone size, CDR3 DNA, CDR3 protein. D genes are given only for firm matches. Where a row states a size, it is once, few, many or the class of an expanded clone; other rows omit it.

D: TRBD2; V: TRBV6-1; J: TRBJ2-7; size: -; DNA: TGTGCCAGCAGTGAACGACTAGCGGGGACCTACGAGCAGTACTTC; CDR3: CASSERLAGTYEQYF
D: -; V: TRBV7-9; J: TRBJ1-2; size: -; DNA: TGTGCCAGCAGCTTAGCTTGGGATGGCTACACCTTC; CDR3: CASSLAWDGYTF
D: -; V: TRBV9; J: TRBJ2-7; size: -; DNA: TGTGCCAGCAGCGTAGGCAAGGTTTCCGAGCAGTACTTC; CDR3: CASSVGKVSEQYF
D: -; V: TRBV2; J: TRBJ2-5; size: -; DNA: TGTGCCAGCAGGGGGCAGCGGCGGGTTGATGGCCAAGAGACCCAGTACTTC; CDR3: CASRGQRRVDGQETQYF
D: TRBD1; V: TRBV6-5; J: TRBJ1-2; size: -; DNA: TGTGCCAGCAGCACAGGGGGCTTCTATGGCTACACCTTC; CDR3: CASSTGGFYGYTF
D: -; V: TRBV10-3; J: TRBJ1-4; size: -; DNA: TGTGCCATCAGTGAGTCCGGGGACATTAATGAAAAACTGTTTTTT; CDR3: CAISESGDINEKLFF
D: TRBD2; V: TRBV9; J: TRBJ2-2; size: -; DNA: TGTGCCAGCAGCCCTAGCGGGAGGAAGACCGGGGAGCTGTTTTTT; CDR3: CASSPSGRKTGELFF
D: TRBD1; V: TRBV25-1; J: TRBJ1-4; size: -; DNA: TGTGCCAGCAGTGAAAGGACAGGGAGGGCGGGCGAAAAACTGTTTTTT; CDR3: CASSERTGRAGEKLFF
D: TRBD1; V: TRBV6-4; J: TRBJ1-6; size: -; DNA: TGTGCCAGCAGTGACGCGGGACAGGCTAATTCACCCCTCCACTTT; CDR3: CASSDAGQANSPLHF
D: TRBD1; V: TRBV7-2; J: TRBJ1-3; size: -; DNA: TGTGCCAGCAGCCTCAGAGGGGGCAGGGACACCATATATTTT; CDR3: CASSLRGGRDTIYF
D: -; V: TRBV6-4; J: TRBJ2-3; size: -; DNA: TGTGCCAGCAGTGGTTCAGAGACAGATACGCAGTATTTT; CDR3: CASSGSETDTQYF
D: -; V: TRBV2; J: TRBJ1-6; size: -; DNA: TGTGCCAGCTTTCTGGGCAGTTATAATTCACCCCTCCACTTT; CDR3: CASFLGSYNSPLHF
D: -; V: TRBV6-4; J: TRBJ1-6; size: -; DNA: TGTGCCAGCAGTGACACTGGGATAGGGTCACCCCTCCACTTT; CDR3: CASSDTGIGSPLHF
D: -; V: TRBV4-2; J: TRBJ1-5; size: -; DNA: TGTGCCAGCAGCCAAGCAGGCTACAATCAGCCCCAGCATTTT; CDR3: CASSQAGYNQPQHF
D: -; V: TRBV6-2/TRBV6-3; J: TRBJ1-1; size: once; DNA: TGTGCCAGCAGTTACGGGACGACCGGAGAAGCTTTCTTT; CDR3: CASSYGTTGEAFF
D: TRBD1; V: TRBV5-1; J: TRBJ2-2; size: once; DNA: TGCGCCAGCAGCAGAGCCGGGGACAGCGGGGAGCTGTTTTTT; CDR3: CASSRAGDSGELFF
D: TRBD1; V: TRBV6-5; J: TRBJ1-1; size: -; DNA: TGTGCCAGCAGTTTGACAGGGCCGGGTACTGAAGCTTTCTTT; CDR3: CASSLTGPGTEAFF
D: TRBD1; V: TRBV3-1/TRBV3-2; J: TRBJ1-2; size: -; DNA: TGTGCCAGCAGCCGGACGCAGGGGGCGTCCAGGGGCTACACCTTC; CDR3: CASSRTQGASRGYTF
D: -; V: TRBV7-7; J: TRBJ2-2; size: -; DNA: TGTGCTAGCAGCTTAGGGCCCACTAAAAACACCGGGGAGCTGTTTTTT; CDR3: CASSLGPTKNTGELFF
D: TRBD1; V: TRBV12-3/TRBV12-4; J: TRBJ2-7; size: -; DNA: TGTGCCAGCAGCACCGGGACAGGGGAAGAGCAGTACTTC; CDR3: CASSTGTGEEQYF
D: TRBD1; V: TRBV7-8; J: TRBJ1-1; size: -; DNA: TGTGCCAGCAGCTTAGTGCGGACAGGGGTAGAAGCTTTCTTT; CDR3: CASSLVRTGVEAFF
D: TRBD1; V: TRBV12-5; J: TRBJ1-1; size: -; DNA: TGTGCTAGTGGTTTGATCTCGGGACAGCTGAACACTGAAGCTTTCTTT; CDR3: CASGLISGQLNTEAFF
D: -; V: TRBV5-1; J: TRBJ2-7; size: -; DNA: TGCGCCAGCAGCCCGGGAGGGGGCGGGAGCTACGAGCAGTACTTC; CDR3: CASSPGGGGSYEQYF
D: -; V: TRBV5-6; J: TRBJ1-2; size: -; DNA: TGTGCCAGCAGCTTGGCTGGGGGCAATGGCTACACCTTC; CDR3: CASSLAGGNGYTF
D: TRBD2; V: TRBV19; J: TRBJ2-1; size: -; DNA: TGTGCCAGTAGTAACGCACTAGCGAGCCGTCTCAATGAGCAGTTCTTC; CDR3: CASSNALASRLNEQFF
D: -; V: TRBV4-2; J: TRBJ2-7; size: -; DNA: TGTGCCAGCAGCCACCGACAGGATAGCTCCTACGAGCAGTACTTC; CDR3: CASSHRQDSSYEQYF
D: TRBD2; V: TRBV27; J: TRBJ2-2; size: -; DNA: TGTGCCAGCACCATTGGACTAGCGGGGAACACCGGGGAGCTGTTTTTT; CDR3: CASTIGLAGNTGELFF
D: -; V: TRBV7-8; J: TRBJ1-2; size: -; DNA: TGTGCCAGCAGCTTAGCGACAGGCTATGGCTACACCTTC; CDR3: CASSLATGYGYTF
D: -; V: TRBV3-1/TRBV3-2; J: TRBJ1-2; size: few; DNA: TGTGCCAGCAGCCAAGGCCCCGGGACGGGCTATGGCTACACCTTC; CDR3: CASSQGPGTGYGYTF
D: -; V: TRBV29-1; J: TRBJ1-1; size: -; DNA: TGCAGCGTTGACGGTTCGGGAAAAGGCACTGAAGCTTTCTTT; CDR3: CSVDGSGKGTEAFF
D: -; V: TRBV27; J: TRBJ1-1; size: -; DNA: TGTGCCGCGTATTTGGGCACTGAAGCTTTCTTT; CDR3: CAAYLGTEAFF
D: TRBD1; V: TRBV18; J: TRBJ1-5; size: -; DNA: TGTGCCAGCTCATCCACACAGGGGGTCTATAGCAATCAGCCCCAGCATTTT; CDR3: CASSSTQGVYSNQPQHF
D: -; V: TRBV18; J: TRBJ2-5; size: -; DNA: TGTGCCAGTCACCAGACAGACCAAGAGACCCAGTACTTC; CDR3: CASHQTDQETQYF
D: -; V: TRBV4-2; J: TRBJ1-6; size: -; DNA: TGTGCCAGCAGCCAAGATGGAGGTAGCTCCTATAATTCACCCCTCCACTTT; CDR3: CASSQDGGSSYNSPLHF
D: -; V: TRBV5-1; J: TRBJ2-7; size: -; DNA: TGCGCCAGCAGCTCGGAAGCGACAAGCTACGAGCAGTACTTC; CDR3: CASSSEATSYEQYF
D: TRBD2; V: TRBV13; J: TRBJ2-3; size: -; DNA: TGTGCCAGCAGCTTATTCCCTAGCGGATCGGAGGTGGGAGGCACAGATACGCAGTATTTT; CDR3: CASSLFPSGSEVGGTDTQYF
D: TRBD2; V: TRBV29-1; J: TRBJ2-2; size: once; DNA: TGCAGCGTTGTTAGCGGGTTAAGGGCGAACACCGGGGAGCTGTTTTTT; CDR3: CSVVSGLRANTGELFF
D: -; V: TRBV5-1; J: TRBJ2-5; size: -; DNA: TGCGCCAGCAGTCCCGAAGAGACCCAGTACTTC; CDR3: CASSPEETQYF
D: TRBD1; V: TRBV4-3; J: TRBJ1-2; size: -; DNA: TGCGCCAGCAGCCAAGGGACAGGGGGCTCCTATGGCTACACCTTC; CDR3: CASSQGTGGSYGYTF
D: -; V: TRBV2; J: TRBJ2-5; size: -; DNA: TGTGCCAGCAATTTGGACAGCACACAAGAGACCCAGTACTTC; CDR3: CASNLDSTQETQYF
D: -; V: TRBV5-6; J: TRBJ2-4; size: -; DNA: TGTGCCAGCACCAATTTTTTTGGTGTAGCCAAAAACATTCAGTACTTC; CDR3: CASTNFFGVAKNIQYF
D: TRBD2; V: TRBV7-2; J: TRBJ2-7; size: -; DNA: TGTGCCAGCAGCTTTCTAGCGGGGCCCTACGAGCAGTACTTC; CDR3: CASSFLAGPYEQYF
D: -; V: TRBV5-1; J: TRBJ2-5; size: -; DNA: TGCGCCAGCAGCTTGTGGGACACTCGAGGGGAAGAGACCCAGTACTTC; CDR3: CASSLWDTRGEETQYF
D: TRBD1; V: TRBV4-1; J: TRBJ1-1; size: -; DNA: TGCGCCAGCAGCCAAGATGTGACAGGGGGGAAAGCTTTCTTT; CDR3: CASSQDVTGGKAFF
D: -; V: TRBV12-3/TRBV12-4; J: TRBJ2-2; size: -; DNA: TGTGCCAGCAGAGCTAGCGCCACCGGGGAGCTGTTTTTT; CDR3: CASRASATGELFF
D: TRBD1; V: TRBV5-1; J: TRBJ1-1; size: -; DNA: TGCGCCAGCATTGGGACAGTAAACACTGAAGCTTTCTTT; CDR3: CASIGTVNTEAFF
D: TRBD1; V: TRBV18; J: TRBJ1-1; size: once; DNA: TGTGCCAGCTCACCGGGACAGGAGAACACTGAAGCTTTCTTT; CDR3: CASSPGQENTEAFF
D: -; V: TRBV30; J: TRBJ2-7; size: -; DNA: TGTGCCTGGGGGGTTGGAGACGTTCAACAACCGTACTTC; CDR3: CAWGVGDVQQPYF
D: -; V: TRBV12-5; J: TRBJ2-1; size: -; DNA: TGTGCTAGTGGTTCCCGACAGCTCTCCTACAATGAGCAGTTCTTC; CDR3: CASGSRQLSYNEQFF
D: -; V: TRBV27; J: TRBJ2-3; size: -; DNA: TGTGCCAGCAGTTTTTCAAGACAGACAGATACGCAGTATTTT; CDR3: CASSFSRQTDTQYF
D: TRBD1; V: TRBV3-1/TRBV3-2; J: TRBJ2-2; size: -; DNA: TGTGCCAGCAGCCCACTACTGGACAGGCCCCACACCGGGGAGCTGTTTTTT; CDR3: CASSPLLDRPHTGELFF
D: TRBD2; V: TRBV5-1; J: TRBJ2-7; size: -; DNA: TGCGCCAGTAAGACTAGCGGGAGTCTCGAGCAGTACTTC; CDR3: CASKTSGSLEQYF